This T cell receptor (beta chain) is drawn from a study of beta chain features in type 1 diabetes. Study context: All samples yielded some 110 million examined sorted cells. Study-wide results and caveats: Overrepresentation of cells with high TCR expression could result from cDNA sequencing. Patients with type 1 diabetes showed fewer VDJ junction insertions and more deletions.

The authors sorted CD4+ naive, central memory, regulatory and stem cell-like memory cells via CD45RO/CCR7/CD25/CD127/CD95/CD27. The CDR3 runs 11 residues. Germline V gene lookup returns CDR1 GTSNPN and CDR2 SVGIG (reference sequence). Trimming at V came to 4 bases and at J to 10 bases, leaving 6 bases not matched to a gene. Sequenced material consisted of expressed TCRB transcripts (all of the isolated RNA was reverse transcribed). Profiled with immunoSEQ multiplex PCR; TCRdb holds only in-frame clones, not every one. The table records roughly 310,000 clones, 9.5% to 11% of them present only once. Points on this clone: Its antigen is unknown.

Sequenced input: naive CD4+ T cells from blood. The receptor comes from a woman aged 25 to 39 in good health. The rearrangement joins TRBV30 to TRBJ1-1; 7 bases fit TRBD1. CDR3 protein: CAWISGGRAFF. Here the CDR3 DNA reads TGTGCCTGGATTTCAGGGGGGAGAGCTTTCTTT.